The clone carrying this T cell receptor (beta chain) was recorded many times. The antigen is undetermined. This CDR3 is built from 17 residues. Trimming took 2 bases from V and 0 from J, leaving 14 bases between them. Germline V gene lookup returns CDR1 LGHNA and CDR2 YSLEER. These data originate in a study of identical twins. Whole-study findings and limits: Findings depended on cross-sectional statistics rather than tracking the same donors.

TCRdb re-called the 5' RACE reads through MiXCR, storing one row per CDR3 protein. The data show around 570,000 distinct CDR3 sequences, 9.6% seen once. These same records also appear under a second study, on yellow fever vaccine responses in identical twins.

The chain couples TRBV4-3 to TRBJ2-1; D possibly corresponds to TRBD1 (6 bases). This receptor was taken from a woman between 18 and 30 years old in good health. The sample consisted of PBMCs. This CDR3 reads CASSQSSGTHSYNEQFF. CDR3 nucleotides: TGCGCCAGCAGCCAATCATCCGGGACACACTCCTACAATGAGCAGTTCTTC.